The rows below give T cell receptor beta chains drawn from one sample of a study of blood T cell repertoires in COVID-19. Assay: immunoSEQ multiplex PCR; the TCRdb copy retains only in-frame clones and omits some. The table includes roughly 68,000 clones, 70% to 90% detected once. Material for sequencing was peripheral blood. The source of these receptors is a woman aged 45-60 years with COVID-19, enrolled during active disease. Both conserved end residues are part of each CDR3. The listing skips clone size in some rows; elsewhere it reads once, few, many or a size class.

clone_size: .; v_call: TRBV5-6; j_call: TRBJ2-4; cdr3_aa: CASSRLAGDKNIQYF
clone_size: once; v_call: TRBV29-1; j_call: TRBJ2-5; cdr3_aa: CSVGKAVETQYF
clone_size: once; v_call: TRBV4-1; j_call: TRBJ2-4; cdr3_aa: CASSQGGGWENIQYF
clone_size: .; v_call: TRBV28; j_call: TRBJ2-1; cdr3_aa: CASTHPWGGMTGENEQFF
clone_size: .; v_call: TRBV25-1; j_call: TRBJ2-7; cdr3_aa: CASRRGGYEQYF
clone_size: .; v_call: TRBV6-5; j_call: TRBJ1-1; cdr3_aa: CASSYEATGLGEAFF
clone_size: .; v_call: TRBV11-3; j_call: TRBJ2-7; cdr3_aa: CASSPSGTGREQYF
clone_size: .; v_call: TRBV11-3; j_call: TRBJ2-7; cdr3_aa: CASSYGQGSHEQYF
clone_size: .; v_call: TRBV24-1; j_call: TRBJ1-5; cdr3_aa: CATSDRGDQPQHF
clone_size: once; v_call: TRBV7-9; j_call: TRBJ1-1; cdr3_aa: CASSQGLPNTEAFF
clone_size: .; v_call: TRBV6-2/TRBV6-3; j_call: TRBJ2-7; cdr3_aa: CASSSGLAGASSYEQYF
clone_size: .; v_call: TRBV6-5; j_call: TRBJ2-7; cdr3_aa: CASSPTARAGLPQYF
clone_size: .; v_call: TRBV7-2; j_call: TRBJ2-7; cdr3_aa: CASSFGTGRAQEQYF
clone_size: .; v_call: TRBV7-2; j_call: TRBJ1-1; cdr3_aa: CASSSNLGTGILRGTEAFF
clone_size: .; v_call: TRBV20-1; j_call: TRBJ2-5; cdr3_aa: CSASILAGGPGLVQETQYF
clone_size: once; v_call: TRBV7-2; j_call: TRBJ2-7; cdr3_aa: CASSLEVRSSYEQYF